The source of this T cell receptor beta chain is a study of shared clonotypes between healthy human individuals. In the study overall: Three plates each covered CD4 naive and memory; CD8 naive two, CD8 memory one.

With regard to this clone: Antigen: not known.

In the source study's methods: ImmunoSEQ only sent back junction sequences with no quality scores, so filtering was done differently. The data were produced by immunoSEQ multiplex PCR, yet TCRdb's version contains in-frame clones alone and is incomplete. For V, J and clone size, that table is used; D and trimming come from the DNA. The data hold about 2.1 million clones, with around 93% observed a single time. Study-wide points: Researchers sampled only blood; tissue repertoires likely differ.

From germline, CDR1 is SGHTA and CDR2 FQGNSA. J was trimmed by 8 bases and V by 3 bases; bases with no gene match: 8. The CDR3 extends over 15 amino acids. Naive CD8 cells comprised CD45RO-negative, CCR7-positively selected cells, excluding terminally differentiated effector memory CD45RA+ cells. Recent acute infections and vaccinations were absent in the healthy HIV-negative adult donors. Sequenced material: naive CD8+ T cells from PBMCs. The sequence derives from a young man in good health. Some clones in this sample may be carry-over from other donors' samples. This chain joins TRBV7-2 and TRBJ1-2, with 11 nucleotides matching TRBD1. The CDR3 DNA sequence: TGTGCCAGCAGCTTGAACCCTGGGACAGGGGGGGGCTACACCTTC. Its translation is CASSLNPGTGGGYTF.